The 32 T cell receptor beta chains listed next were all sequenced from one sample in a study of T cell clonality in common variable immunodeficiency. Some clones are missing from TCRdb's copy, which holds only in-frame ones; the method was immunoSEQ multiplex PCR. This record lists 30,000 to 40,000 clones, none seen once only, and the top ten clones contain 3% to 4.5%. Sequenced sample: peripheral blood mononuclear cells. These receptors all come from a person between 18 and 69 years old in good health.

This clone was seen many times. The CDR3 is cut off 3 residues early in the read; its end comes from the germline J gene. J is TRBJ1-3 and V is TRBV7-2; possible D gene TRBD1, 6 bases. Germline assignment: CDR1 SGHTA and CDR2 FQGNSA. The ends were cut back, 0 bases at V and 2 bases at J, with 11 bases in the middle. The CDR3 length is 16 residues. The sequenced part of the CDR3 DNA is TGTGCCAGCAGCTTAGCCGGGACAAGAGCTGGAAACACC. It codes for CASSLAGTRAGNT. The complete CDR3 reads CASSLAGTRAGNTIYF.

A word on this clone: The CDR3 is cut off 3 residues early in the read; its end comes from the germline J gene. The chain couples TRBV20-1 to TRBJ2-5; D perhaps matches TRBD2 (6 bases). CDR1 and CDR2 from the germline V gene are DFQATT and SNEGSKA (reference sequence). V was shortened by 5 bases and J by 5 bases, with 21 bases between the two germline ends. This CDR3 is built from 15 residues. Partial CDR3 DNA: TGCAGTGCTGCCAATCTAGCGCTGATGGGGGAGACC. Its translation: CSAANLALMGET. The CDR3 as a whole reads CSAANLALMGETQYF.

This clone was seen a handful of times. CDR3 DNA, as far as it was read: TGTGCCAGCTCACCCCGACTAGCGTCTGACAATGAG. Its translation: CASSPRLASDNE. The complete CDR3 sequence is CASSPRLASDNEQFF. This chain links TRBV18 with TRBJ2-1; 8 nucleotides match TRBD2. The missing CDR3 end, 3 residues past where the read stops, is filled in from the germline J gene. Germline V CDR1 and CDR2: KGHSH, LQKENI. The V gene end was trimmed by 3 bases and the J gene end by 5 bases; junction bases not matched to a gene: 6. This CDR3 contains 15 residues.

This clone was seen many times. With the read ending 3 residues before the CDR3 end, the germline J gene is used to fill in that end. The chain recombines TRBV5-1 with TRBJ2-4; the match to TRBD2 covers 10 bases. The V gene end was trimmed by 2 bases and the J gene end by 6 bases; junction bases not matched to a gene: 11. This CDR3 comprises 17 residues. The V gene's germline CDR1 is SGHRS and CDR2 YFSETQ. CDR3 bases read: TGCGCCAGCAGCTTCCAATCAGCTAGCGGGAGCCGAAACATT. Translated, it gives CASSFQSASGSRNI. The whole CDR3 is CASSFQSASGSRNIQYF.

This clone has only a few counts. The DNA read from the CDR3 is TGTGCCAGCAGCTATCGATCCTACCTCAATGAG. Translating gives CASSYRSYLNE. The full CDR3 protein reads CASSYRSYLNEQFF. The chain joins TRBV11-2 to TRBJ2-1; no clear D gene. The read halts 3 residues ahead of the CDR3 end, with the missing end drawn from the germline J gene. Germline CDR1 and CDR2: SGHAT and FQNNGV. The CDR3 has 14 residues. V lost 4 bases, J lost 6 bases, and 13 bases lay in between.

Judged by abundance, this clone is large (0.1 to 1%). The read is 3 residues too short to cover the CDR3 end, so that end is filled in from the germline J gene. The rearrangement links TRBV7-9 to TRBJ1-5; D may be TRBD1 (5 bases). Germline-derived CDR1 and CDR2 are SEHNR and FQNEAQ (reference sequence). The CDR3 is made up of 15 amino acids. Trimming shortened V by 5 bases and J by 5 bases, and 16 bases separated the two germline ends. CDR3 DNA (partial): TGTGCCAGCAGCGACAGCTACACACGGGATCAGCCC. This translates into CASSDSYTRDQP. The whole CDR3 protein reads CASSDSYTRDQPQHF. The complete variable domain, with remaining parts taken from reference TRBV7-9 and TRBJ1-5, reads DTGVSQNPRHKITKRGQNVTFRCDPISEHNRLYWYRQTLGQGPEFLTYFQNEAQLEKSRLLSDRFSAERPKGSFSTLEIQRTEQGDSAMYLCASSDSYTRDQPQHFGDGTRLSIL.

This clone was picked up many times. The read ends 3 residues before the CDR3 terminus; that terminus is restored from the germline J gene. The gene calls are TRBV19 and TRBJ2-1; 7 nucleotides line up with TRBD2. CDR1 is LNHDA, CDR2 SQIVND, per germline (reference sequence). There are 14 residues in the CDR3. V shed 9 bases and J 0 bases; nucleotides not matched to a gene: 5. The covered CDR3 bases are TGTGCCAGCTCCCTAGCGGACTCCTACAATGAG. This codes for CASSLADSYNE. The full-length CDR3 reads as CASSLADSYNEQFF.

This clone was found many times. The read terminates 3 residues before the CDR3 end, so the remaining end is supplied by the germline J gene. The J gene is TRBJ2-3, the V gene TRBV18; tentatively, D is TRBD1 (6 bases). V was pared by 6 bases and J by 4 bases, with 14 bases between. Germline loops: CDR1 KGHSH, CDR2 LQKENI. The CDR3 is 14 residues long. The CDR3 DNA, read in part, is TGTGCCAGCTCCCAACAGGGTTCCGCAGATACG. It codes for CASSQQGSADT. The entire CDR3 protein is CASSQQGSADTQYF.

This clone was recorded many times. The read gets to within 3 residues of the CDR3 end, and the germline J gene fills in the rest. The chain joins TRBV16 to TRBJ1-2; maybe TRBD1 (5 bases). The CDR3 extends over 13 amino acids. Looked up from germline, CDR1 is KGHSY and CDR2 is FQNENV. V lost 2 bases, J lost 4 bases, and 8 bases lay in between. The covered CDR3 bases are TGTGCCAGCAGCCAACAGGGTTTCTATGGC. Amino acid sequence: CASSQQGFYG. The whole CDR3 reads CASSQQGFYGYTF.

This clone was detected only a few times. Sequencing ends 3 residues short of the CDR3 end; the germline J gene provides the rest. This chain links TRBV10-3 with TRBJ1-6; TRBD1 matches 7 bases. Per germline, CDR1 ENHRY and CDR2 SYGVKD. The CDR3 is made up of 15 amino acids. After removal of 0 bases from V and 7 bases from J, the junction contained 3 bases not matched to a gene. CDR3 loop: CAISESGRGNSPLHF. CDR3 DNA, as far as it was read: TGTGCCATCAGTGAGTCCGGCAGGGGGAATTCACCC.

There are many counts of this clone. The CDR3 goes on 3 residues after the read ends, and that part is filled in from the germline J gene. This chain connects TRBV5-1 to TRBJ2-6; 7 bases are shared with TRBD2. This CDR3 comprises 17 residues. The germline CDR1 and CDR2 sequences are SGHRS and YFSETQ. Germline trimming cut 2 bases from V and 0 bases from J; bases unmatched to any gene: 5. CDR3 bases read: TGCGCCAGCAGCTTTCCGGGACTAACCTCTGGGGCCAACGTC. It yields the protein CASSFPGLTSGANV. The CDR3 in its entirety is CASSFPGLTSGANVLTF.

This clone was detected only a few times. Here the CDR3 reads CASSSAGFNDYTF. The sequenced CDR3 bases are TGTGCCAGCAGCTCAGCAGGGTTCAATGAC. The chain combines TRBV7-2 with TRBJ1-2, with D possibly being TRBD1 (5 bases). The read finishes 3 residues shy of the CDR3 end, and the germline J gene is used to complete it. CDR1 is SGHTA, CDR2 FQGNSA, per germline. The CDR3 has 13 residues.

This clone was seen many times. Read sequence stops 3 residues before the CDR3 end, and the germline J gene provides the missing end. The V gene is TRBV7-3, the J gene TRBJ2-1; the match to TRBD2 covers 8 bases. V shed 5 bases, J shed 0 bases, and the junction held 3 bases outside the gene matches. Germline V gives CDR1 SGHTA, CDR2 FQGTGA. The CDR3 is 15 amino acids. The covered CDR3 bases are TGTGCCAGCAGCCCAGCGGGGGACTCCTACAATGAG. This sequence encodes CASSPAGDSYNE. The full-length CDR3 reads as CASSPAGDSYNEQFF.

CDR3 DNA, as far as it was read: TGTGCCAGTAGTACAGTAAACAGGGGGGACCGGGGAGATACC. Protein: CASSTVNRGDRGDT. The CDR3 in full is CASSTVNRGDRGDTYTF. V gene TRBV19 combines with J gene TRBJ1-2; 8 bases map to TRBD1. The CDR3 goes on 3 residues after the read ends, and that part is filled in from the germline J gene. Germline V lookup: CDR1 LNHDA, CDR2 SQIVND (reference sequence). This CDR3 comprises 17 residues. The whole variable domain, filled in from reference TRBV19 and TRBJ1-2, reads DGGITQSPKYLFRKEGQNVTLSCEQNLNHDAMYWYRQDPGQGLRLIYYSQIVNDFQKGDIAEGYSVSREKKESFPLTVTSAQKNPTAFYLCASSTVNRGDRGDTYTFGSGTRLTVV.

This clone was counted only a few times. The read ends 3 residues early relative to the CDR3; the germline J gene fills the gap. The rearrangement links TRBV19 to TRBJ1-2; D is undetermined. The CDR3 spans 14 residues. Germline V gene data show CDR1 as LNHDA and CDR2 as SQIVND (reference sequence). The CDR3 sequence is CASSIGPGSYDYTF. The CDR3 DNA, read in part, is TGTGCCAGTAGTATAGGGCCAGGTTCCTACGAC.

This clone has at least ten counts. Here the CDR3 reads CASSATGGPVDEQYF. CDR3 DNA (partial): TGTGCCAGCAGTGCTACAGGGGGCCCTGTCGACGAG. The chain is built from TRBV6-1 and TRBJ2-7, with 9 bases aligning to TRBD1. The read stops 3 residues short of the end of the CDR3; the missing end is completed from the germline J gene. Germline V gene sequence: CDR1 MNHNS, CDR2 SASEGT. V shed 4 bases, J shed 5 bases, and the junction held 9 bases outside the gene matches. The CDR3 is made up of 15 amino acids.

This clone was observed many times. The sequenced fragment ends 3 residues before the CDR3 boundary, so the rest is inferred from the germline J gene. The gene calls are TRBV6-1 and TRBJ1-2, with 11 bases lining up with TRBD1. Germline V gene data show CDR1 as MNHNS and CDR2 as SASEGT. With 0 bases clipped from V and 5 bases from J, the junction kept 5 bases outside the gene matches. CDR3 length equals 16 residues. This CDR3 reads CASSEAAGTGGYGYTF. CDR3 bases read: TGTGCCAGCAGTGAAGCGGCTGGGACAGGGGGATATGGC.

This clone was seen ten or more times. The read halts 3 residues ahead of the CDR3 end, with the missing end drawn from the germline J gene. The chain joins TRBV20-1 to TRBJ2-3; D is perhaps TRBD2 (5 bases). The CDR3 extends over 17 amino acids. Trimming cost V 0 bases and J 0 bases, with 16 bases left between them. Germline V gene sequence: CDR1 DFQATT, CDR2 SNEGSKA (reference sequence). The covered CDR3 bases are TGCAGTGCTAGAGATCTCTTATCGGGGATTAGCACAGATACG. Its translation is CSARDLLSGISTDT. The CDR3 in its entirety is CSARDLLSGISTDTQYF.

This CDR3 is CASSLDYGGSYGYTF. Incomplete CDR3 DNA: TGTGCCAGCAGCTTAGACTACGGCGGTTCCTATGGC. The chain combines TRBV11-2 with TRBJ1-2; D not certain. The read terminates 3 residues ahead of where the CDR3 ends, so the germline J gene completes it. The CDR3 sequence is 15 residues long. Trimming stripped 0 bases from V and 4 bases from J, with 12 bases between. The germline V gene has CDR1 SGHAT and CDR2 FQNNGV.

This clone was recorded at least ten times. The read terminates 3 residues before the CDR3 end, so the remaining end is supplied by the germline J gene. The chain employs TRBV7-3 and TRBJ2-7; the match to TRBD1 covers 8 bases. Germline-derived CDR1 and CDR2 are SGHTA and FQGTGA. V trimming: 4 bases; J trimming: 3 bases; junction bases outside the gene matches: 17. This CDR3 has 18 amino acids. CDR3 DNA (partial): TGTGCCAGCAGCTCGGACGGAGTTAGGACAGGGCGGCACTACGAG. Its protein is CASSSDGVRTGRHYE. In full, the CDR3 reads CASSSDGVRTGRHYEQYF.

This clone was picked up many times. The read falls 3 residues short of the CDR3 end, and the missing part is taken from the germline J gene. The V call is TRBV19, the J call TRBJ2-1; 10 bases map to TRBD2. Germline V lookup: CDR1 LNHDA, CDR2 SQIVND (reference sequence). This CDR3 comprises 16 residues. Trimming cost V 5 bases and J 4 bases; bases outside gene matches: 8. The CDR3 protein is CASSLFGLAEYNEQFF. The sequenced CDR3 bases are TGTGCCAGTAGTCTATTCGGACTAGCGGAGTACAATGAG.

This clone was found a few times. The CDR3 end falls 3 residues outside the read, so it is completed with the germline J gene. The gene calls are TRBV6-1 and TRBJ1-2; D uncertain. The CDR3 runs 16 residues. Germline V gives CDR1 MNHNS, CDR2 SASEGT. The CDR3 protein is CASSEVGLPFPYDYTF. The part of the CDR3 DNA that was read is TGTGCCAGCAGTGAAGTAGGACTTCCCTTTCCCTACGAC.

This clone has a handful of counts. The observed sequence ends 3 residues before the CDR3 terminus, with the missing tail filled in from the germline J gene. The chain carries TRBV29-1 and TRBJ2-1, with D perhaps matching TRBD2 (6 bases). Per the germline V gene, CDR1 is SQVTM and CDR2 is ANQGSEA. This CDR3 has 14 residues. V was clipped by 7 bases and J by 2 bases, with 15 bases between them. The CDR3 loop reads CSGGRGGAYNEQFF. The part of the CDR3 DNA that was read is TGCAGCGGGGGCCGAGGCGGGGCCTACAATGAG.

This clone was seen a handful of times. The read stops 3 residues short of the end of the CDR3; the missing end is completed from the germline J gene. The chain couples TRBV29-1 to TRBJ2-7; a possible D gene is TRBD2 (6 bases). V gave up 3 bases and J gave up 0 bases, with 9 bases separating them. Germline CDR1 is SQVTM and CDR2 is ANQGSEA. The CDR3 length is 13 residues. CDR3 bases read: TGCAGCGTTGATAGCGGAAGCTCCTACGAG. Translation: CSVDSGSSYE. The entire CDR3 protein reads CSVDSGSSYEQYF.

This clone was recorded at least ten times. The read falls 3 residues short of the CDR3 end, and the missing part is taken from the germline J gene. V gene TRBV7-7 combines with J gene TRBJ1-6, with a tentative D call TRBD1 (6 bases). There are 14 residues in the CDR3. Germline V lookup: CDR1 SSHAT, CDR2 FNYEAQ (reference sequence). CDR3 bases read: TGTGCTGGCAGCTACAGGGATTATAATTCACCC. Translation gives CAGSYRDYNSP. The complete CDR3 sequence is CAGSYRDYNSPLHF.

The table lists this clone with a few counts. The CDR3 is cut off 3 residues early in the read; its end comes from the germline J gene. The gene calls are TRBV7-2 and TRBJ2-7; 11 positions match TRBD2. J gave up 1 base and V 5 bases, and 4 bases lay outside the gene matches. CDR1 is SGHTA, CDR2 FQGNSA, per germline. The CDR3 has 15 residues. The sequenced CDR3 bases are TGTGCCAGCAGCGATAGCGGGGGGGCGTCCTACGAG. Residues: CASSDSGGASYE. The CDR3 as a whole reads CASSDSGGASYEQYF.

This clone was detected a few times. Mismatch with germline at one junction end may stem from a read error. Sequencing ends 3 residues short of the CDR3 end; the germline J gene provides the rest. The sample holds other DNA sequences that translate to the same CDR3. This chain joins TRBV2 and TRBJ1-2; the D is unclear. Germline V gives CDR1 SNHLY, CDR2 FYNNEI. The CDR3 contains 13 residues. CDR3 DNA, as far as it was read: TGTGCCAGCAGTGAGCCCGGTGCCTATGGT. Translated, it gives CASSEPGAYG. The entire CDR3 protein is CASSEPGAYGYTF.

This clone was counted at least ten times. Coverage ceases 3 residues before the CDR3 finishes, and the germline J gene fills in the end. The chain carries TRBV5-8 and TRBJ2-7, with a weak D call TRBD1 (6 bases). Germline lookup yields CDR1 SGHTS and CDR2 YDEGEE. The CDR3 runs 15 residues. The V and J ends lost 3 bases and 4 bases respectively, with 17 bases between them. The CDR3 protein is CASSSRRQVTYEQYF. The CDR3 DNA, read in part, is TGTGCCAGCAGCTCGAGGAGACAGGTAACTTACGAG.

The CDR3 DNA, read in part, is TGTGCCAGCAGGACCACAGGGGCGAACACTGAA. It is translated as CASRTTGANTE. From start to end, the CDR3 is CASRTTGANTEAFF. The V call is TRBV7-2, the J call TRBJ1-1; TRBD1 aligns across 7 bases. The read ends 3 residues before the CDR3 terminus; that terminus is restored from the germline J gene. V gave up 6 bases and J gave up 1 base; unmatched junction bases: 5. Germline V gene lookup returns CDR1 SGHTA and CDR2 FQGNSA. CDR3 length: 14 amino acids.

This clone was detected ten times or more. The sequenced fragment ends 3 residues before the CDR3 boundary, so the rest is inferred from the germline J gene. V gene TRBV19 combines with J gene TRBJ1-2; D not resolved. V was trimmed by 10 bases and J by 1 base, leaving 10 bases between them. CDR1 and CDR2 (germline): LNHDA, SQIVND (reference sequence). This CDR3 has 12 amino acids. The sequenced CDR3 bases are TGTGCCACCCGCGGGGTTAACTATGGC. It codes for CATRGVNYG. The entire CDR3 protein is CATRGVNYGYTF.

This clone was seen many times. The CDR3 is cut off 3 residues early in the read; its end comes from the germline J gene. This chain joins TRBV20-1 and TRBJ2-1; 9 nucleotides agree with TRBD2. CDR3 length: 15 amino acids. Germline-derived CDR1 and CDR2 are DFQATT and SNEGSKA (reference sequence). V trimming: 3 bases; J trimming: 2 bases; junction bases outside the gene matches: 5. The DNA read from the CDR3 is TGCAGTGCTAGCAAGACTAGCGGACCCTACAATGAG. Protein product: CSASKTSGPYNE. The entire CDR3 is CSASKTSGPYNEQFF.

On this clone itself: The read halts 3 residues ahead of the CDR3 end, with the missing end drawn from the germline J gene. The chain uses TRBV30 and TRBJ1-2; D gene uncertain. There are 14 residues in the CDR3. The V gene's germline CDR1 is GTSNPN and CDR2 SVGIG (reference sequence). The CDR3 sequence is CAWSVPINSYDYTF. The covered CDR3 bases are TGTGCCTGGAGTGTCCCGATAAACTCCTACGAC.